The rows below give T cell receptor beta chains drawn from one sample of a study of blood T cell repertoires in COVID-19. Profiled with immunoSEQ multiplex PCR; TCRdb holds only in-frame clones, not every one. The table includes about 51,000 clones, 65% to 85% detected once. The sequenced sample was peripheral blood. All receptors derive from a man aged 45 to 65 with acute or convalescent COVID-19. The conserved cysteine and the conserved F or W are not part of the CDR3 here. Each record gives: clone size, D gene, V gene, J gene, CDR3 protein. D genes are given only for firm matches. Expanded clones get a size class; other rows say once, few or many, or leave the size out.

>-|TRBD2|TRBV7-3|TRBJ2-2
ASSSQAAGGAGELF
>few|-|TRBV3-1/TRBV3-2|TRBJ1-1
ASSQAGGEWTEAF
>-|-|TRBV24-1|TRBJ2-1
ATSLYNEQF
>-|TRBD2|TRBV28|TRBJ2-3
ASSRNTGTSGREISDTQY
>-|-|TRBV6-5|TRBJ1-1
ASSSDRLNTEAF
>-|TRBD1|TRBV13|TRBJ2-7
ASSRGQSYEQY
>once|-|TRBV7-8|TRBJ1-2
ASSLVVGDNYGYT
>-|TRBD1|TRBV5-1|TRBJ2-3
ASSLPRGQGRTDTQY
>-|-|TRBV27|TRBJ2-7
ASSFGVSYEQY
>-|TRBD1|TRBV6-6|TRBJ1-3
ASSRHRDRGENTIY
>once|-|TRBV12-5|TRBJ2-7
ASAKGDESSYEQY
>-|TRBD1|TRBV6-5|TRBJ1-5
ASKETGGNQPQH
>-|-|TRBV6-5|TRBJ1-5
ASSYSGQGGNQPQH
>-|TRBD1|TRBV5-1|TRBJ1-5
ASSLAPTGSQPQH
>-|TRBD2|TRBV2|TRBJ2-1
ASSRRGVSYNEQF
>once|TRBD1|TRBV7-9|TRBJ2-3
ASSSAGGATDTQY
>once|TRBD2|TRBV13|TRBJ2-3
ASSSEGMSGSRTDTQY
>-|-|TRBV19|TRBJ1-3
ASSIENRVDTIY
>-|TRBD1|TRBV7-9|TRBJ2-3
ASSPTGASTDTQY